The present entry profiles one T cell receptor (beta chain) with its context. Its antigen is not identified. Germline V gives CDR1 MGHRA, CDR2 YSYEKL. V trimming: 1 base; J trimming: 0 bases; junction bases outside the gene matches: 5. The CDR3 totals 17 residues. This sample is part of a study of cytomegalovirus exposure and HLA in healthy donors. Study findings and constraints: Rarity characterized most TCR sequences, yet some public TCRs appeared in many donors. Relative to the 666-donor mean, N-insertions were reportedly fewer in an Asian-associated ancestry cluster in a later analysis.

The PCR ran on 60 Vbeta and 13 Jbeta primers. The data were produced by immunoSEQ multiplex PCR, yet TCRdb's version contains in-frame clones alone and is incomplete. This listing includes roughly 69,000 clones. The sample comprised PBMCs. The chain couples TRBV4-1 to TRBJ2-3; 9 positions match TRBD2. The receptor's source is a woman in her 30s in good health and CMV-seronegative. CDR3 sequence: CASSQAPSGASTDTQYF. In DNA, the CDR3 is TGCGCCAGCAGCCAAGCCCCTAGCGGGGCTAGCACAGATACGCAGTATTTT.